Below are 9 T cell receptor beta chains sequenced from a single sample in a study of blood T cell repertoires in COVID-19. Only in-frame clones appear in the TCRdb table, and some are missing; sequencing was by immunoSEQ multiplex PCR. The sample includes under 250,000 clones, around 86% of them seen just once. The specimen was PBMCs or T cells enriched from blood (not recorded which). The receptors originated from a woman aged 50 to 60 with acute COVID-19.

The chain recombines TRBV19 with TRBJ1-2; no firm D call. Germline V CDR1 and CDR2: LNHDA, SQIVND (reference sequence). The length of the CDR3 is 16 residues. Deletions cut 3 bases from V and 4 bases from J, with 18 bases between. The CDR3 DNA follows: TGTGCCAGTAGTATCAATTGGCAGACTCTACTCTATGGCTACACCTTC. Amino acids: CASSINWQTLLYGYTF.

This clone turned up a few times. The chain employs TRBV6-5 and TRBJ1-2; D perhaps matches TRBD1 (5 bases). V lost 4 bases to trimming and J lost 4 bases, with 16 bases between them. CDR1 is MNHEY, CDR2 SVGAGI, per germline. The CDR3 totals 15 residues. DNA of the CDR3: TGTGCCAGCAGTTCGCACAAAGACAGCTTCTATGGCTACACCTTC. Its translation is CASSSHKDSFYGYTF.

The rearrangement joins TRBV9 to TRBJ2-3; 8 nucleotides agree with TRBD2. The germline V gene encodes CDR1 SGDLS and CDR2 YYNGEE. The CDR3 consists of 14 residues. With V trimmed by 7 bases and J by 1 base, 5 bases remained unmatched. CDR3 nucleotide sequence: TGTGCCAGCGGTCGGGGGGGCGGCACAGATACGCAGTATTTT. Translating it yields CASGRGGGTDTQYF. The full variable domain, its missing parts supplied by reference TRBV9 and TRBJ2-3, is DSGVTQTPKHLITATGQRVTLRCSPRSGDLSVYWYQQSLDQGLQFLIQYYNGEERAKGNILERFSAQQFPDLHSELNLSSLELGDSALYFCASGRGGGTDTQYFGPGTRLTVL.

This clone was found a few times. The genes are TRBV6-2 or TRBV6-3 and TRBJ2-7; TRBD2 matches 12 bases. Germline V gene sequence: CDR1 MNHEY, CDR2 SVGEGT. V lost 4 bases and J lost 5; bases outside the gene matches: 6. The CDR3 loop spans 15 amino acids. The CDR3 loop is CASSFLAGGPHEQYF. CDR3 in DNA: TGTGCCAGCAGTTTTCTAGCGGGAGGGCCCCACGAGCAGTACTTC.

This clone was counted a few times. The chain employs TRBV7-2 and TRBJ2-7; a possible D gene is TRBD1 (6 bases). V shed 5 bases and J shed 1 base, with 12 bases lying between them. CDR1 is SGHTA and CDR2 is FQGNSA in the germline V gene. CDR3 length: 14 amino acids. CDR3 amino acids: CASSETGNSYEQYF. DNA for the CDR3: TGTGCCAGCAGCGAGACAGGTAATTCCTACGAGCAGTACTTC.

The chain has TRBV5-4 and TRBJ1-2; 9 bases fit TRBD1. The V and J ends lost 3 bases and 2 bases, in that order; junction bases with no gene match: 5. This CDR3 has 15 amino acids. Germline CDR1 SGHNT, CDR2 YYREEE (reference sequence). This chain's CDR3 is CASSSNDRGNYGYTF. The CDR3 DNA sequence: TGTGCCAGCAGCTCTAATGACAGGGGGAACTATGGCTACACCTTC.

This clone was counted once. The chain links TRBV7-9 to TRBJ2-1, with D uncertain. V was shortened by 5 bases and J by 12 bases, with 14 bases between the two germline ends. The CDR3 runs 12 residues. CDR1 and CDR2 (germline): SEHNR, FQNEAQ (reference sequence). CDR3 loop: CASSDEVSLQFF. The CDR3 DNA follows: TGTGCCAGCAGCGACGAGGTCAGCTTGCAGTTCTTC.

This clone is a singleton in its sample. The CDR3 is CASSLGGLAAKETQYF. The CDR3 nucleotides are TGTGCCAGCAGCTTAGGGGGACTAGCGGCCAAAGAGACCCAGTACTTC. This chain uses TRBV7-2 with TRBJ2-5, with 11 bases lining up with TRBD2. The CDR3 is 16 amino acids. V shed 1 base and J 3 bases; nucleotides not matched to a gene: 4. Per germline, CDR1 SGHTA and CDR2 FQGNSA.

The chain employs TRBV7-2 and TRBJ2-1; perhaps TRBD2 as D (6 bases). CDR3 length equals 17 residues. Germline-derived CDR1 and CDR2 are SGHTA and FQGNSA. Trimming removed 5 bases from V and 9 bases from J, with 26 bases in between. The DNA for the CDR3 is TGTGCCAGCAGCCTCCTTGGGAGGTCTACGACGTATGGTGAGCAGTTCTTC. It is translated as CASSLLGRSTTYGEQFF.